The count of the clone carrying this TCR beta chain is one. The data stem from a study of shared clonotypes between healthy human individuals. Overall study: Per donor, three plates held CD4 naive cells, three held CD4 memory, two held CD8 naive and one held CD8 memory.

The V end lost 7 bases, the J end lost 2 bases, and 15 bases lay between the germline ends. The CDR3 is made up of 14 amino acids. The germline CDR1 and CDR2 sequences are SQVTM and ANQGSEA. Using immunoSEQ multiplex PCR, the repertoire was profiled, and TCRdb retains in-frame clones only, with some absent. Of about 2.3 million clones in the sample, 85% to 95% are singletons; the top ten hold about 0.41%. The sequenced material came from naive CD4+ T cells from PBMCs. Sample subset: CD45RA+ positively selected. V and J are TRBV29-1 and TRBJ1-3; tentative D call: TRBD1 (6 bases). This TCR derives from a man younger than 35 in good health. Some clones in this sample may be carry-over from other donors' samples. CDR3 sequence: CSAGGGVAGNTIYF. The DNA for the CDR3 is TGCAGCGCCGGAGGGGGAGTCGCTGGAAACACCATATATTTT.